This section outlines one T cell receptor (beta chain) sequence together with its context. V lost 6 bases and J lost 5; bases outside the gene matches: 4. This CDR3 is built from 13 residues. These data are taken from a study of blood T cell repertoires in COVID-19. Measured with immunoSEQ multiplex PCR; TCRdb has only the in-frame clones, and not every one. This table holds about 200,000 clones, 65% to 90% found once. Before being deemed recovered, Cohort 3 donors had two negative PCRs, clearance, or symptom resolution. The chain links TRBV12-3 or TRBV12-4 to TRBJ2-7; 10 nucleotides agree with TRBD1. This sequence was found in a man in his forties who had recovered from COVID-19. The specimen was PBMCs or T cells enriched from blood (not recorded which). The CDR3 loop reads CASRMGQGNEQYF. The CDR3 DNA is TGTGCCAGCAGGATGGGACAGGGGAACGAGCAGTACTTC.